This TCR beta chain came from a study of Ad26.COV2.S vaccination and SARS-CoV-2 variants (dated by TCRdb to about 2021). In the study overall: Vaccine-arm donors were drawn from COV1001, a multicentre, randomized, double-blind, placebo-controlled phase I-IIa trial of Ad26.COV2.S in healthy adults. Ad26.COV2.S was given intramuscularly at 5x10^10 or 1x10^11 viral particles, as a single shot or as two shots 56 days apart. TCRbeta repertoire sequencing served as the tool for gauging how specific and how broad the SARS-CoV-2-reactive T cell receptors were following Ad26.COV2.S vaccination. The TCR-sequenced set comprised roughly 30 samples: some 20 Ad26.COV2.S vaccine recipients, 5 placebo recipients and 8 SARS-CoV-2 convalescent individuals. Trial participants were randomized into five groups of five: low-dose or high-dose Ad26.COV2.S given once or twice, or placebo on both occasions. Investigators did not know the trial group allocation while performing experiments and assessing outcomes. Here is what the overall study found, with its caveats: Substantial breadth of spike-specific CD8+ and CD4+ T cell responses was reported after vaccination. Non-spike TCR breadth was comparable between vaccine and placebo recipients, consistent with the vaccine containing only spike. Higher spike-specific TCR breadth was observed in Ad26.COV2.S recipients than in placebo recipients (P = 0.0014). The study was not powered for comparison of responses between vaccine doses or regimens. It was noted by the authors that total T cell responses may have been underestimated by the TCR breadth and depth analyses.

Trimming costs V 5 bases and J 7 bases, and their ends lie 21 bases apart. CDR1 is given as SEHNR and CDR2 as FQNEAQ, both from the germline V gene (reference sequence). From its cysteine to its phenylalanine, the CDR3 spans 16 amino acids. Only CDR3 DNA is held: 48 bases, read in frame from base 1. The immunoSEQ Assay was used to sequence TCRbeta CDR3 regions. After extraction, genomic DNA underwent amplification by bias-controlled multiplex PCR, followed by high-throughput sequencing. The study's own analysis went as follows. Collapsing and filtering of sequences were performed to quantify the absolute abundance of each unique TCRbeta CDR3 region. T cell fraction was estimated by normalizing TCRbeta template counts to usable DNA, which was measured by amplifying reference genes present in all nucleated cells. Repertoire TCRs were annotated as SARS-CoV-2-specific by exact matching of V gene, CDR3 amino acid sequence and J gene to a known reactive TCR set. MIRA supplied the reference SARS-CoV-2 TCR set, which was filtered for enrichment in COVID-19-positive ImmuneCODE repertoires so that public or cross-reactive TCRs were removed. Using the MIRA antigens, annotated TCRs were further analysed by specific ORF or by position within an ORF. Breadth was defined as annotated unique rearrangements over total unique productive rearrangements; depth was the summed frequency of those rearrangements. Group comparisons of TCR breadth used two-sided Wilcoxon rank-sum tests. The table was pulled from immuneACCESS by TCRdb, which kept in-frame rearrangements only. Such tables lose some clones; where checked, under half of the loss comes from unresolved V genes, and the rest has no known cause. V and J calls and clone size come straight from that table; D and trimming were deduced from the DNA. The sample table records roughly 400,000 clones; 75% to 90% of these occur just once. The ten largest clonotypes hold over 1.5% of the sample.

The treatment or condition label of this sample denotes: about 20 received Ad26.COV2.S at low or high dose, single or two shots; 5 received placebo; per-sample allocation not given. For vaccine and placebo recipients, repertoires were sequenced using samples collected on day 63 after the first injection. Cohort 1b enrolled some 25 adults aged 18-55 years at a single site in Boston, USA, between 29 July and 7 August 2020. As a vaccine, Ad26.COV2.S was a replication-incompetent adenovirus type 26 vector that expressed a prefusion-stabilized SARS-CoV-2 spike protein derived from the original Wuhan strain. As to this clone: Its binding antigen is unknown. Base qualities are not provided; no much larger clone lies one nucleotide away.

Sample: peripheral blood, taken in a trial of Ad26.COV2.S vaccine versus placebo. The chain couples TRBV7-9 to TRBJ2-1; TRBD2 is possibly the D segment (5 matching bases). The receptor's source is a person between 18 and 59 years old who received the Ad26.COV2.S COVID-19 vaccine or a placebo. The bases read TGTGCCAGCAGCCCCAAAGACGGGTGGGAGAAGAATGAGCAGTTCTTC. Translated, this is CASSPKDGWEKNEQFF.